These 32 T cell receptor beta chains originate from one sample sequenced in a study of blood T cells in healthy people across ages. Combining a sample-barcoded 5' primer with a J-beta primer mix, a second PCR ran for roughly 6 to 11 cycles. TCRdb processed the 5' RACE reads anew with MiXCR; each CDR3 protein has one entry. The sample includes fewer than 600,000 distinct CDR3 sequences, about 27% of them seen just once. These data also formed part of another study, on T cells of mothers and their children.

The material sequenced was blood. These receptors all stem from a boy between 2 and 10 years old in good health.

The chain recombines TRBV20-1 with TRBJ2-1; the D gene could be TRBD1 or TRBD2 (6 bases each). The germline CDR1 and CDR2 sequences are DFQATT and SNEGSKA (reference sequence). The germline V and J ends were trimmed by 0 bases and 4 bases, with 19 bases remaining between them. The CDR3 has 17 residues. The CDR3 DNA reads as TGCAGTGCTAGAGATTTTCTATCCGGGGGCCCTTACAATGAGCAGTTCTTC. This codes for CSARDFLSGGPYNEQFF.

This clonotype was seen a handful of times. The chain uses TRBV11-2 and TRBJ2-4; D uncertain. The CDR3 length is 16 residues. The ends were cut back, 1 base at V and 0 bases at J, with 10 bases in the middle. Germline loops: CDR1 SGHAT, CDR2 FQNNGV. CDR3 coding DNA: TGTGCCAGCAGCTTAGGTGTCAGTTTAGCCAAAAACATTCAGTACTTC. It codes for CASSLGVSLAKNIQYF.

This clonotype came up a few times. The rearrangement links TRBV5-6 to TRBJ2-6; maybe TRBD1 (5 bases). Looked up from germline, CDR1 is SGHDT and CDR2 is YYEEEE. The CDR3 consists of 16 residues. Trimming left V 2 bases short and J 0 bases short, with 9 bases between. The CDR3 spells CASSFTGLSGANVLTF. CDR3 sequence (DNA): TGTGCCAGCAGCTTCACAGGCCTCTCTGGGGCCAACGTCCTGACTTTC.

V and J are TRBV12-3 or TRBV12-4 and TRBJ2-7, with D possibly being TRBD2 (5 bases). The CDR3 is 14 residues long. V was cut by 6 bases and J by 4 bases, with 16 bases left in between. The CDR3 spells CASSTAGLTYEQYF. As DNA, the CDR3 is TGTGCCAGCAGCACAGCCGGACTGACGTACGAGCAGTACTTC.

This clonotype was detected a few times. The chain carries TRBV25-1 and TRBJ2-7; no definite D call. The V end was cut by 10 bases, the J end by 3 bases, with 10 bases between. Germline CDR1 reads MGHDK; CDR2 reads SYGVNS. CDR3 length: 11 residues. The CDR3 loop reads CATMGVYEQYF. Here the CDR3 DNA reads TGTGCCACCATGGGTGTCTACGAGCAGTACTTC.

This chain uses TRBV27 with TRBJ2-5; TRBD2 matches at 8 bases. The J call is in doubt because the DNA end fits TRBJ2-1 better. This CDR3 has 11 residues. Germline V CDR1 and CDR2: MNHEY, SMNVEV (reference sequence). The CDR3 DNA reads TGTGCCAGCCGGACTAGCTTATATCAGTTCTTC. Amino acids: CASRTSLYQFF.

The chain joins TRBV7-9 to TRBJ1-4, with TRBD1 matching 9 bases. This CDR3 has 18 amino acids. Trimming cost V 5 bases and J 5 bases; bases outside gene matches: 15. The V gene's germline CDR1 is SEHNR and CDR2 FQNEAQ (reference sequence). The DNA of the CDR3 is TGTGCCAGCAGCGATACACCCCTCCGCGGGACAGGGAATGAAAAACTGTTTTTT. This translates into CASSDTPLRGTGNEKLFF.

In regard to this clonotype: Its ends do not fully match the called genes, so a read error is possible. This chain joins TRBV7-9 and TRBJ2-5; weak D call: TRBD2 (6 bases). CDR1 and CDR2 (germline): SEHNR, FQNEAQ (reference sequence). CDR3 length: 13 residues. The CDR3 region has the DNA TGTGCCAGCAGCCCTCCTCAGGGACGGGAGCAGAACTTC. Its protein product is CASSPPQGREQNF.

CDR3 nucleotides: TGTGCCAGCAGCTTTAATAGCGGGGGGGCCGAGACCCAGTACTTC. Translated: CASSFNSGGAETQYF. J is TRBJ2-5 and V is TRBV7-2; 11 nucleotides agree with TRBD2. The CDR3 is 15 residues long. Germline V CDR1 and CDR2: SGHTA, FQGNSA. V was clipped by 3 bases and J by 5 bases; unmatched bases: 5.

This clonotype turned up a few times. The chain carries TRBV2 and TRBJ1-6, with 7 bases lining up with TRBD1. The germline V gene encodes CDR1 SNHLY and CDR2 FYNNEI. Trimming at V came to 6 bases and at J to 7 bases, leaving 6 bases not matched to a gene. The CDR3 is 14 residues long. DNA for the CDR3: TGTGCCAGCAGCGAACAGGGGAGGAATTCACCCCTCCACTTT. It translates to CASSEQGRNSPLHF.

This clonotype was seen a handful of times. The chain carries TRBV12-3 or TRBV12-4 and TRBJ2-5, with D possibly being TRBD2 (6 bases). This CDR3 has 14 residues. Trimming left V 5 bases short and J 2 bases short, with 12 bases between. DNA for the CDR3: TGTGCCAGCAGTCCGCGGGGCTCTCAAGAGACCCAGTACTTC. Encoded protein: CASSPRGSQETQYF.

Details on this clonotype: One end of the junction does not line up with germline, which may come from a read error. The chain carries TRBV20-1 and TRBJ1-6; the D is unclear. This CDR3 comprises 13 residues. Germline loops: CDR1 DFQATT, CDR2 SNEGSKA (reference sequence). CDR3 in amino acids: CSARPGLGSPPHF. In DNA, the CDR3 is TGCAGTGCTAGACCCGGGTTGGGTTCACCCCCCCACTTT.

The sample holds many counts of this clonotype. This chain connects TRBV7-8 to TRBJ2-5; D gene unclear. Germline CDR1 SGHVS, CDR2 FQNEAQ. This CDR3 has 13 amino acids. V lost 3 bases and J 2 bases, leaving 7 bases between the germline ends. CDR3 in amino acids: CASSLGIQETQYF. In DNA, the CDR3 is TGTGCCAGCAGCTTGGGGATTCAAGAGACCCAGTACTTC.

This clonotype was observed a few times. At one boundary the junction diverges from the germline segment, which might be a read error. The V and J genes are TRBV7-8 and TRBJ2-7; 7 nucleotides line up with TRBD2. Looked up from germline, CDR1 is SGHVS and CDR2 is FQNEAQ. CDR3 length equals 14 residues. The DNA of the CDR3 is TGTGCCAGCAGTTTAGGGAGGGTAGCCCACGAGCAGTACTTC. Its translation: CASSLGRVAHEQYF.

This clonotype was counted only a few times. The V call is TRBV20-1, the J call TRBJ1-2, with D unclear. V lost 0 bases to trimming and J lost 12 bases, with 14 bases between them. This CDR3 has 12 residues. In germline, CDR1 is DFQATT, CDR2 SNEGSKA (reference sequence). CDR3 nucleotide sequence: TGCAGTGCTAGAGAGAGTAGGGAGCGGAACACCTTC. This codes for CSARESRERNTF.

This clonotype was picked up a small number of times. The rearrangement uses TRBV9 and TRBJ2-6; D is unclear. Germline loops: CDR1 SGDLS, CDR2 YYNGEE. The CDR3 has 14 amino acids. V lost 1 base, J lost 4 bases, and 6 bases lay in between. Here the CDR3 DNA reads TGTGCCAGCAGCGTACGTGACGGGGCCAACGTCCTGACTTTC. Amino acids: CASSVRDGANVLTF.

This clonotype was seen only a few times. Here the CDR3 reads CASSILGTVGVYEQYF. The CDR3 coding sequence is TGTGCCAGTAGTATTCTAGGGACGGTCGGGGTCTACGAGCAGTACTTC. The J gene is TRBJ2-1, the V gene TRBV19; possibly TRBD1 or TRBD2 for D (5 bases each). The end of the DNA is better explained by TRBJ2-7, so the J call may be wrong. This CDR3 is 16 amino acids long. CDR1 is LNHDA and CDR2 is SQIVND in the germline V gene (reference sequence).

This chain links TRBV30 with TRBJ2-1, with 10 bases fitting TRBD1. This CDR3 spans 13 amino acids. V was pared by 5 bases and J by 6 bases, with 4 bases of the junction left unmatched. In germline, CDR1 is GTSNPN, CDR2 SVGIG (reference sequence). The CDR3 region has the DNA TGTGCCTGGGTGGACAGGGGGGCCAATGAGCAGTTCTTC. Amino acids: CAWVDRGANEQFF.

The chain has TRBV20-1 and TRBJ2-2, with 7 bases that match TRBD1. From germline, CDR1 is DFQATT and CDR2 SNEGSKA (reference sequence). The V segment lost 1 base and the J segment 2 bases; nucleotides outside the gene matches: 7. The CDR3 is 16 residues long. Here the CDR3 reads CSARGFRDSNTGELFF. CDR3 coding DNA: TGCAGTGCTAGAGGCTTTCGGGACAGCAACACCGGGGAGCTGTTTTTT.

The chain employs TRBV6-5 and TRBJ1-1; D is ambiguous. The germline V gene encodes CDR1 MNHEY and CDR2 SVGAGI. Trimming pared 2 bases from V and 0 bases from J, leaving 7 bases between. CDR3 length: 14 residues. The CDR3 sequence: CASSYREMNTEAFF. Here the CDR3 DNA reads TGTGCCAGCAGTTACAGGGAGATGAACACTGAAGCTTTCTTT.

The chain uses TRBV7-9 and TRBJ2-5; 14 bases match TRBD2. The J call could be wrong; TRBJ2-7 is a better fit for the DNA end. The CDR3 length is 16 residues. Germline assignment: CDR1 SEHNR and CDR2 FQNEAQ (reference sequence). CDR3 sequence reads: CASSPRLAGGPNEQYF. As DNA, the CDR3 is TGTGCCAGCAGCCCCCGACTAGCGGGAGGGCCCAACGAGCAGTACTTC.

This clonotype was detected a few times. The chain is built from TRBV4-3 and TRBJ1-4; tentative D call: TRBD1 (5 bases). Germline V gene data show CDR1 as LGHNA and CDR2 as YSLEER. This CDR3 is 15 amino acids long. The germline V and J ends were trimmed by 1 base and 6 bases, with 12 bases remaining between them. The DNA for the CDR3 is TGCGCCAGCAGCCAAGGCGGGACCACTGATGAAAAACTGTTTTTT. This sequence encodes CASSQGGTTDEKLFF.

This clonotype occurred a few times. The chain carries TRBV3-1 and TRBJ2-2; TRBD2 matches at 11 bases. CDR1 and CDR2 (germline): LGHDT, YNNKEL (reference sequence). This CDR3 spans 17 amino acids. Trimming cost V 3 bases and J 7 bases; bases outside gene matches: 10. The CDR3 here is CASSQLHSGRALGELFF. The DNA for the CDR3 is TGTGCCAGCAGCCAGTTACATAGCGGGAGGGCCCTCGGGGAGCTGTTTTTT.

The chain couples TRBV20-1 to TRBJ2-1, with TRBD2 identical over 10 bases. CDR1 DFQATT and CDR2 SNEGSKA come from the germline V gene (reference sequence). CDR3 length equals 14 residues. CDR3 nucleotide sequence: TGCATGTTCGAGCGGGGGGGCTCCTACAATGAGCAGTTCTTC. It encodes CMFERGGSYNEQFF.

This clonotype was detected only a few times. The chain uses TRBV7-9 and TRBJ2-7, with TRBD2 identical over 14 bases. The V and J ends lost 9 bases and 4 bases, in that order; junction bases with no gene match: 8. Germline-derived CDR1 and CDR2 are SEHNR and FQNEAQ (reference sequence). The CDR3 contains 15 residues. The CDR3: CASGTSGRRIYEQYF. The CDR3 bases are TGTGCCAGTGGGACTAGCGGGAGAAGGATATACGAGCAGTACTTC.

This rearrangement joins TRBV30 to TRBJ2-1, with no clear D. Trimming stripped 0 bases from V and 0 bases from J, with 6 bases between. This CDR3 is 14 amino acids long. The germline V gene has CDR1 GTSNPN and CDR2 SVGIG (reference sequence). The chain's CDR3 is CAWSVLSSYNEQFF. In DNA form, the CDR3 reads TGTGCCTGGAGTGTACTCAGCTCCTACAATGAGCAGTTCTTC.

The chain carries TRBV7-2 and TRBJ2-1; TRBD2 matches at 8 bases. CDR1 is SGHTA, CDR2 FQGNSA, per germline. The length of the CDR3 is 15 residues. V lost 5 bases to trimming and J lost 9 bases; unmatched junction nucleotides: 12. CDR3: CASSPGDGGAREQFF. In DNA form, the CDR3 reads TGTGCCAGCAGCCCGGGGGACGGGGGGGCTCGTGAGCAGTTCTTC.

This clonotype has just a few counts. This rearrangement joins TRBV11-2 to TRBJ2-7; weak D call: TRBD1 (5 bases). The CDR3 is made up of 16 amino acids. The germline gives CDR1 SGHAT, CDR2 FQNNGV. Between the trimmed V and J ends, which lost 0 bases and 3 bases, there was a span of 15 bases. CDR3 coding DNA: TGTGCCAGCAGCTTAGATATACAGGCCCCAGGCTACGAGCAGTACTTC. This gives the protein CASSLDIQAPGYEQYF.

The sample holds one count of this clonotype. The chain links TRBV7-2 to TRBJ1-4, with D tentatively TRBD1 (6 bases). This CDR3 has 16 residues. Trimming left V 1 base short and J 7 bases short, with 16 bases between. Germline values: CDR1 SGHTA, CDR2 FQGNSA. CDR3 sequence: CASSLGGGGEGEKLFF. The CDR3 nucleotides read TGTGCCAGCAGCTTAGGAGGGGGGGGAGAGGGTGAAAAACTGTTTTTT.

The rearrangement joins TRBV6-1 to TRBJ1-4; D remains ambiguous. Looked up from germline, CDR1 is MNHNS and CDR2 is SASEGT. The CDR3 is made up of 17 amino acids. Trimming cost V 6 bases and J 0 bases, with 17 bases left between them. The CDR3 loop is CASSTGILLATNEKLFF. CDR3 in DNA: TGTGCCAGCAGCACTGGTATTCTTCTAGCAACTAATGAAAAACTGTTTTTT.

This clonotype was picked up a small number of times. CDR3 residues: CATSDPGTSGTNEQFF. CDR3 sequence (DNA): TGTGCCACCAGTGATCCCGGGACTAGCGGGACCAATGAGCAGTTCTTC. The chain is built from TRBV24-1 and TRBJ2-5; 13 positions match TRBD2. The J call may be wrong; the DNA end is better matched by TRBJ2-1. The germline gives CDR1 KGHDR, CDR2 SFDVKD. CDR3 length: 16 residues.

This chain connects TRBV9 to TRBJ2-6; D not certain. Germline CDR1 reads SGDLS; CDR2 reads YYNGEE. The V and J ends lost 0 bases and 3 bases respectively, with 10 bases between them. CDR3 size: 16 residues. For the CDR3, the DNA is TGTGCCAGCAGCGTAGGGGGTAATGATGGGGCCAACGTCCTGACTTTC. This encodes CASSVGGNDGANVLTF.